This T cell receptor beta chain was recovered during a study of CD8 T cells in Susac syndrome (dated by TCRdb to between 2018 and 2021). At the level of the whole study: The study used repertoire sequencing to test whether antigen drove CD8+ T cell activation and differentiation in Susac syndrome. CD8+ T cell repertoire clonality was compared between 12 healthy donors, approximately 14 Susac syndrome patients and fewer than 19 multiple sclerosis patients.

RNA was extracted using the RNeasy kit, and roughly 0.5 to 1 ug of the RNA was reverse transcribed with random hexamers. The immunoSEQ multiplex PCR assay, covering 54 Vbeta and 13 Jbeta segments, was used to amplify TCR beta CDR3 regions. PCR amplification bias was corrected using a synthetic template baseline for primer optimization and computational correction. The study's processing was this. Reads were annotated to V, D and J genes per IMGT and analyzed with immunoSEQ Analyzer, keeping only productive sequences. Clonality was computed as one minus Shannon entropy normalized by log2 of the number of productive unique sequences. For each patient and control, public and private clones were evaluated within the 100 most prevalent clones. Susac-specific clones were defined as absent from healthy and MS cohorts, about 1,000 published viral clones and other ImmuneACCESS disease sequences. Through fastp at Q25 and MiXCR, TCRdb rebuilt clones from the public reads, retaining in-frame beta chains. All rows with the same CDR3 protein become a single entry with the most common DNA and genes. The V and J calls were determined by TCRdb, not by the authors. The sample table lists hundreds of thousands of distinct CDR3 sequences, about 85% of them with a count of one. Approximately 0.11% of the sample comes from the top ten.

What the study reported, not specific to this receptor: The number of individuals in the TCR sequencing and HLA analysis was recognized as being relatively small.

The germline V gene specifies MGHRA as CDR1 and YSYEKL as CDR2. V is pared back by 1 base and J by 2 bases, with 14 bases lying between the germline termini. The CDR3 contains 17 residues, cysteine and phenylalanine counted. CDR3 DNA is the only sequence kept; it has 51 bases, read in frame from the first base. About this clonotype: What this receptor recognizes is not known. The input lacks base qualities; no much larger clone sits a single base away.

Peripheral blood CD8+ and CD4+ T cells from healthy donors, Susac syndrome patients and multiple sclerosis patients were profiled by high-throughput TCR beta sequencing. The multiple sclerosis controls were treatment-naive patients who had stable or active relapsing-remitting disease and met the revised McDonald criteria. Bulk CD8+ and CD4+ T cells were purified by magnetic negative isolation, whereas CD8+ TEMRA cells were enriched by FACS. Blood was drawn into EDTA tubes, processed within 24 hours, and PBMCs were isolated by density gradient centrifugation. PBMCs intended for TCR sequencing were cryopreserved in liquid nitrogen and thawed later in a water bath at 37 degrees C. Purity of sorted or isolated CD4+, CD8+ and CD8+ TEMRA cells was at least 90%.

What was sequenced was CD8+ T cells from PBMCs. This clonotype was sampled from a human donor with multiple sclerosis. The chain links TRBV4-1 with TRBJ1-4, with no D gene named confidently. The CDR3 has the sequence CASSQASDGWTNEKLFF. The sequenced DNA: TGCGCCAGCAGCCAAGCTTCGGACGGCTGGACTAATGAAAAACTGTTTTTT.